Below are 16 T cell receptor beta chains sequenced from a single sample in a study of blood T cell repertoires in COVID-19. The data were produced by immunoSEQ multiplex PCR, yet TCRdb's version contains in-frame clones alone and is incomplete. The table includes a few hundred thousand clones, around 84% detected once. Sequencing was done on a sample of PBMCs or T cells enriched from blood (not recorded which). The receptors here all came from a woman between 40 and 55 years old with acute COVID-19.

The genes are TRBV2 and TRBJ2-3, with unresolved D. Trimming took off 7 bases at V and 4 bases at J, with 12 bases between the two ends. Germline loops: CDR1 SNHLY, CDR2 FYNNEI. The CDR3 length is 13 residues. CDR3 amino acids: CASKTLHSDTQYF. The CDR3 DNA follows: TGTGCCAGCAAGACTCTTCACTCAGATACGCAGTATTTT.

The chain combines TRBV5-1 with TRBJ2-1; no reliable D call. The length of the CDR3 is 13 residues. V was clipped by 4 bases and J by 4 bases, with 9 bases between them. Germline lookup yields CDR1 SGHRS and CDR2 YFSETQ. The CDR3 reads CASSTSGYNEQFF. The CDR3 DNA reads TGCGCCAGCAGCACTTCAGGATACAATGAGCAGTTCTTC.

A few counts support this clone. V gene TRBV21-1 combines with J gene TRBJ1-5; the table's D call, TRBD1, has no DNA check behind it. TRBV21-1 is listed as a pseudogene. The CDR3 extends over 15 amino acids. CDR3 region: CASSLGTGGCQPQHF. The CDR3 DNA sequence: TGTGCCAGCAGCCTCGGGACAGGGGGCTGTCAGCCCCAGCATTTT.

The rearrangement joins TRBV11-3 to TRBJ2-3, with TRBD2 matching 12 bases. Germline CDR1 is SGHNT and CDR2 is YENEEA. The CDR3 has 16 amino acids. V dropped 3 bases and J dropped 2; count of bases not matched to a gene: 3. This CDR3 is CASSFRTSGATDTQYF. CDR3 sequence (DNA): TGTGCCAGCAGCTTCCGGACTAGCGGGGCCACAGATACGCAGTATTTT.

V and J are TRBV4-2 and TRBJ2-3; 7 nucleotides line up with TRBD2. V shed 2 bases, J shed 0 bases, and the junction held 8 bases outside the gene matches. Germline lookup yields CDR1 LGHNA and CDR2 YNFKEQ. The CDR3 extends over 17 amino acids. As DNA, the CDR3 is TGTGCCAGCAGCCAAACAGTTAGAGCGGGAAGCACAGATACGCAGTATTTT. As protein: CASSQTVRAGSTDTQYF.

This clone was recorded only once. J is TRBJ2-7 and V is TRBV7-2; TRBD1 might be the D (6 bases). The CDR3 spans 13 residues. Per germline, CDR1 SGHTA and CDR2 FQGNSA. Trimming took 1 base from V and 6 from J, leaving 10 bases between them. The CDR3 region is CASSLGGTIEQYF. The CDR3 coding sequence is TGTGCCAGCAGCTTAGGAGGGACAATCGAGCAGTACTTC.

The rearrangement links TRBV4-3 to TRBJ2-1; 8 bases map to TRBD1. Germline CDR1 is LGHNA and CDR2 is YSLEER. This CDR3 is 14 amino acids long. V lost 2 bases to trimming and J lost 8 bases; unmatched junction nucleotides: 5. DNA of the CDR3: TGCGCCAGCAGCCAATCGCAGGGGGCGGATGAGCAGTTCTTC. Translation gives CASSQSQGADEQFF.

The chain uses TRBV19 and TRBJ1-2, with D possibly TRBD1 on 6 matching bases. Germline V gene sequence: CDR1 LNHDA, CDR2 SQIVND (reference sequence). This CDR3 has 11 amino acids. V was pared by 9 bases and J by 6 bases, with 11 bases between. Here the CDR3 reads CASGQLNGYTF. Written as DNA, the CDR3 is TGTGCCAGCGGACAGTTGAATGGCTACACCTTC.

The chain couples TRBV5-4 to TRBJ2-2, with 8 nucleotides matching TRBD1. The length of the CDR3 is 18 residues. The J segment lost 0 bases and the V segment lost 4 bases, leaving 11 bases of the junction unmatched. Germline V gene data show CDR1 as SGHNT and CDR2 as YYREEE (reference sequence). The CDR3 sequence is CASSRGQGRTTNTGELFF. CDR3 DNA sequence: TGTGCCAGCAGCCGCGGACAGGGCCGAACTACGAACACCGGGGAGCTGTTTTTT.

V and J are TRBV2 and TRBJ1-1; 9 bases line up with TRBD1. The CDR3 covers 16 residues. V was clipped by 6 bases and J by 4 bases; unmatched bases: 12. Germline values: CDR1 SNHLY, CDR2 FYNNEI. The DNA of the CDR3 is TGTGCCAGCAGCAAAGGACAGGGGTTGGGTGGCACTGAAGCTTTCTTT. The encoded protein is CASSKGQGLGGTEAFF.

The chain links TRBV30 to TRBJ2-7; 10 positions agree with TRBD2. The CDR3 contains 12 residues. Losses at the gene ends were 5 bases for V and 12 bases for J; bases not matched to a gene: 10. Germline assignment: CDR1 GTSNPN and CDR2 SVGIG (reference sequence). CDR3 amino acids: CAWGKREGGWYF. For the CDR3, the DNA is TGTGCCTGGGGCAAGCGGGAGGGCGGGTGGTACTTC.

The chain has TRBV6-1 and TRBJ2-1; 9 bases are a match to TRBD1. The germline V gene encodes CDR1 MNHNS and CDR2 SASEGT. This CDR3 comprises 19 residues. After removal of 0 bases from V and 0 bases from J, the junction contained 9 bases not matched to a gene. This CDR3 reads CASSEARGQGPSSYNEQFF. CDR3 sequence (DNA): TGTGCCAGCAGTGAAGCTCGGGGACAGGGACCGAGCTCCTACAATGAGCAGTTCTTC.

The rearrangement links TRBV28 to TRBJ2-7; 8 nucleotides match TRBD2. Germline loops: CDR1 MDHEN, CDR2 SYDVKM. V lost 7 bases to trimming and J lost 5 bases; unmatched junction nucleotides: 10. There are 14 residues in the CDR3. The CDR3 spells CASTSSGTRDEQYF. The CDR3 DNA reads as TGTGCCAGCACCTCCTCCGGGACTAGGGACGAGCAGTACTTC.

This clone appeared many times. The J gene is TRBJ1-2, the V gene TRBV7-9, with D tentatively TRBD1 (5 bases). Germline loops: CDR1 SEHNR, CDR2 FQNEAQ (reference sequence). The length of the CDR3 is 16 residues. Deletions cut 1 base from V and 1 base from J, with 13 bases between. The CDR3 is CASSLVLTGHNYGYTF. CDR3 in DNA: TGTGCCAGCAGCTTAGTCTTAACAGGCCATAACTATGGCTACACCTTC.

V gene TRBV27 combines with J gene TRBJ1-2; 9 bases are shared with TRBD1. Trimming cost V 6 bases and J 3 bases; bases outside gene matches: 8. This CDR3 is 15 amino acids long. Germline CDR1 reads MNHEY; CDR2 reads SMNVEV (reference sequence). CDR3 DNA: TGTGCCAGCAGAATAGCCGACAGGGGGTACTATGGCTACACCTTC. It encodes CASRIADRGYYGYTF.

CDR3 DNA sequence: TGTGCCAGCAGTCCGGGGGGGCATGCAGATACGCAGTATTTT. Protein sequence: CASSPGGHADTQYF. The chain links TRBV7-3 to TRBJ2-3, with 8 bases identical to TRBD2. The CDR3 is 14 amino acids. After removal of 6 bases from V and 4 bases from J, the junction contained 6 bases not matched to a gene. In germline, CDR1 is SGHTA, CDR2 FQGTGA.